These T cell receptor beta chains were read from a single sample in a study of T cell responses to AZD1222 COVID-19 vaccine. Assay used: immunoSEQ multiplex PCR; TCRdb lists only in-frame clones, some missing. The sample contains roughly 150,000 clones, 88% of which appear only once. This specimen consisted of peripheral blood, obtained 28 days after the second AZD1222 dose. The receptors stem from an adult who received the AZD1222 COVID-19 vaccine. CDR3s include the opening cysteine and the closing phenylalanine or tryptophan. Each record gives: V gene, J gene, D gene, clone size, CDR3 DNA, CDR3 protein. The D gene is left open where the match is weak. Expanded clones get a size class; other rows say once, few or many, or leave the size out.

TRBV4-1,TRBJ1-4,TRBD1,-,TGCGCCAGCAGCCAAGGGACAGGGAATGAAAAACTGTTTTTT,CASSQGTGNEKLFF
TRBV2,TRBJ1-2,TRBD1,few,TGTGCCAGCAGTGGGACAGGGAATGGCTACACCTTC,CASSGTGNGYTF
TRBV28,TRBJ2-3,-,-,TGTGCCAGCAGTTCACCTACAGATACGCAGTATTTT,CASSSPTDTQYF
TRBV29-1,TRBJ2-3,TRBD2,-,TGCAGCGTTGAGGGGTCCCCCCGGACTAGCGGGAGGGAAGATACGCAGTATTTT,CSVEGSPRTSGREDTQYF
TRBV28,TRBJ2-7,-,-,TGTGCCAGCAGTTTCCCCGGGGGCAGGGCAACCTACGAGCAGTACTTC,CASSFPGGRATYEQYF
TRBV30,TRBJ2-5,TRBD2,-,TGTGCCTGGAGTGCCGGGGGGGAGCGGACCCAGTACTTC,CAWSAGGERTQYF
TRBV3-1/TRBV3-2,TRBJ1-2,TRBD1,-,TGTGCCAGCAGCCAAGATGGAGGGGGCGCGGGCTACACCTTC,CASSQDGGGAGYTF
TRBV5-6,TRBJ1-2,-,-,TGTGCCAGCAGCTCCATACGGGGTTTGTGGGGCTACACCTTC,CASSSIRGLWGYTF
TRBV3-1/TRBV3-2,TRBJ2-1,TRBD2,-,TGTGCCAGCACGTTTGGCGGGGGGAACAATGAGCAGTTCTTC,CASTFGGGNNEQFF
TRBV4-3,TRBJ2-7,TRBD2,-,TGCGCCAGCAGCCAAGCGGAGACTAGCGGGGGGGCCCCCTACGAGCAGTACTTC,CASSQAETSGGAPYEQYF
TRBV12-3/TRBV12-4,TRBJ2-4,-,-,TGTGCCAGAACAGGGTTTGACATTCAGTACTTC,CARTGFDIQYF
TRBV12-2,TRBJ2-3,-,-,TGTGCAAGTCGCTCACGACTAGCGGACTCTACGCAGTATTTT,CASRSRLADSTQYF
TRBV30,TRBJ1-5,-,-,TGTGCCTGGAGTTTCGGGGGGGTCCGGTCTCGAAGCAATCAGCCCCAGCATTTT,CAWSFGGVRSRSNQPQHF
TRBV9,TRBJ2-7,-,-,TGTGCCAGCAGCGGCGGGTTGAATGGTTACGAGCAGTACTTC,CASSGGLNGYEQYF